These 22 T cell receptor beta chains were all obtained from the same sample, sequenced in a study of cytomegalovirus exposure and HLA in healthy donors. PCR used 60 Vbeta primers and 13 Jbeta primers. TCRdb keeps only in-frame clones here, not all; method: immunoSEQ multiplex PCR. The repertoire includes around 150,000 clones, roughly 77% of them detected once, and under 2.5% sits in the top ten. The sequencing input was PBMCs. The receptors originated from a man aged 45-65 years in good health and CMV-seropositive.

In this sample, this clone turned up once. CDR3 nucleotide sequence: TGTGCCAGCAGCCCCCGGTTTAGCGGGGGGTCGGAGACCCAGTACTTC. As protein: CASSPRFSGGSETQYF. This rearrangement joins TRBV9 to TRBJ2-5, with 10 bases that match TRBD2. Trimming took 4 bases from V and 5 from J; bases not matched to a gene: 11. Germline CDR1 and CDR2: SGDLS and YYNGEE. This CDR3 is 16 amino acids long.

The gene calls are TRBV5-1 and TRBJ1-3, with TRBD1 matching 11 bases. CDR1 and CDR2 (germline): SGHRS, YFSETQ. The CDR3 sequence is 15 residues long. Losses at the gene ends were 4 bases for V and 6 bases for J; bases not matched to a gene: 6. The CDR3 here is CASSPGQGAANTIYF. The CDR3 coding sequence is TGCGCCAGCAGCCCTGGACAGGGGGCTGCAAACACCATATATTTT.

The CDR3, as DNA: TGTGCCAGCACCAACTACGGCAGCTCCTACGAGCAGTACTTC. Its protein product is CASTNYGSSYEQYF. This sequence joins TRBV28 and TRBJ2-7; D uncertain. The germline V and J ends were trimmed by 7 bases and 0 bases, with 13 bases remaining between them. This CDR3 is 14 amino acids long. CDR1 and CDR2 (germline): MDHEN, SYDVKM.

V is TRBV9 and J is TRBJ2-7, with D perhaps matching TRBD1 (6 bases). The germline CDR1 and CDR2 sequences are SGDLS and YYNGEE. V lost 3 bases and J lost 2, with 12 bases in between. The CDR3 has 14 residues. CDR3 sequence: CASSGTTGPYEQYF. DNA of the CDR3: TGTGCCAGCAGCGGCACGACAGGACCCTACGAGCAGTACTTC.

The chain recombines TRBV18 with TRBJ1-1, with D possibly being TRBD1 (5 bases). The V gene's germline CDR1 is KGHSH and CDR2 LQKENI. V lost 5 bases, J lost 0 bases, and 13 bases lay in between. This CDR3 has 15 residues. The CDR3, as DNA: TGTGCCAGCTCAACGGTAGGGGTAATGAACACTGAAGCTTTCTTT. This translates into CASSTVGVMNTEAFF. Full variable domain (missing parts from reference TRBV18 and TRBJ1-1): NAGVMQNPRHLVRRRGQEARLRCSPMKGHSHVYWYRQLPEEGLKFMVYLQKENIIDESGMPKERFSAEFPKEGPSILRIQQVVRGDSAAYFCASSTVGVMNTEAFFGQGTRLTVV.

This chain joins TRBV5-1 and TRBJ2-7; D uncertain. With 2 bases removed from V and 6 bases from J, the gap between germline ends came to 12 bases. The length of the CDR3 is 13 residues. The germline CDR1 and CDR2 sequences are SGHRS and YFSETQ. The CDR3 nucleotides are TGCGCCAGCAGCTTCCCGGGTTCGGCCGAGCAGTACTTC. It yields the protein CASSFPGSAEQYF.

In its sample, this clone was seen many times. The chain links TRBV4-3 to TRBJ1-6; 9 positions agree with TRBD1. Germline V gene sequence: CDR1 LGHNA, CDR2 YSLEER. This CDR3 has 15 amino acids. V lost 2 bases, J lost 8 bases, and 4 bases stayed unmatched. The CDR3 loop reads CASSQTGGRDSPLHF. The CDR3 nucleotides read TGCGCCAGCAGCCAAACAGGGGGCAGGGATTCACCCCTCCACTTT.

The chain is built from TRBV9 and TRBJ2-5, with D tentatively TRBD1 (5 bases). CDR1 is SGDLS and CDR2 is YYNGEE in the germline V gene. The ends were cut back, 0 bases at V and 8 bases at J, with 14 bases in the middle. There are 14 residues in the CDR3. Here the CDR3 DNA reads TGTGCCAGCAGCGTAGAGGCAGGGAAATTTACCCAGTACTTC. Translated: CASSVEAGKFTQYF. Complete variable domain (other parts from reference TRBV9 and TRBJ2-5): DSGVTQTPKHLITATGQRVTLRCSPRSGDLSVYWYQQSLDQGLQFLIQYYNGEERAKGNILERFSAQQFPDLHSELNLSSLELGDSALYFCASSVEAGKFTQYFGPGTRLLVL.

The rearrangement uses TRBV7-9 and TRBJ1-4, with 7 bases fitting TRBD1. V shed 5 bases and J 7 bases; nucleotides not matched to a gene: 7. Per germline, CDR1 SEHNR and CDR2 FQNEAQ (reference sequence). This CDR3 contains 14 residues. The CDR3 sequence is CASSPRQGSEKLFF. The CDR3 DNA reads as TGTGCCAGCAGCCCTCGACAGGGTTCTGAAAAACTGTTTTTT.

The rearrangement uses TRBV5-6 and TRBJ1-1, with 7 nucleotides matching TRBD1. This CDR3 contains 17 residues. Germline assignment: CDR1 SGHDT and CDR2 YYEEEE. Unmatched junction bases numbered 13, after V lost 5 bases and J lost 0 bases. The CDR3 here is CASSPGPQGPLNTEAFF. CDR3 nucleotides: TGTGCCAGCAGTCCTGGCCCACAGGGGCCCCTGAACACTGAAGCTTTCTTT.

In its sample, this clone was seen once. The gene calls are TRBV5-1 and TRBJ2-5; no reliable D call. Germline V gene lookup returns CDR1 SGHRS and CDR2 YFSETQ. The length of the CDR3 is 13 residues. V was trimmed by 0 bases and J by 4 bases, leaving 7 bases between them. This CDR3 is CASSLAWRETQYF. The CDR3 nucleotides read TGCGCCAGCAGCTTGGCGTGGAGAGAGACCCAGTACTTC.

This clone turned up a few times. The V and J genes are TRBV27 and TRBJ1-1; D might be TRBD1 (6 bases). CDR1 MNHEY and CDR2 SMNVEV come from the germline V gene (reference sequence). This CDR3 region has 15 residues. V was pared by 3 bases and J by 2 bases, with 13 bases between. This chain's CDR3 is CASSFAPGTNTEAFF. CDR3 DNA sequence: TGTGCCAGCAGTTTTGCCCCGGGGACAAACACTGAAGCTTTCTTT.

The CDR3 loop is CTSSQDFRDRAKFCNQPQHF. CDR3 bases: TGCACCAGCAGCCAAGATTTCCGGGACAGGGCTAAATTTTGCAATCAGCCCCAGCATTTT. The rearrangement uses TRBV1 and TRBJ1-5; the table's D call, TRBD1, has no DNA check behind it. TRBV1 is noted as a pseudogene. The length of the CDR3 is 20 residues.

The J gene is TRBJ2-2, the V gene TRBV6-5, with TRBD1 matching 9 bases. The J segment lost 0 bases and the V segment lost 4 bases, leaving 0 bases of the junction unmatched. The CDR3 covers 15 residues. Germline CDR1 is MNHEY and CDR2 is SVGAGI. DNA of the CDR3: TGTGCCAGCAGTTGGGACAGGGCGAACACCGGGGAGCTGTTTTTT. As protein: CASSWDRANTGELFF.

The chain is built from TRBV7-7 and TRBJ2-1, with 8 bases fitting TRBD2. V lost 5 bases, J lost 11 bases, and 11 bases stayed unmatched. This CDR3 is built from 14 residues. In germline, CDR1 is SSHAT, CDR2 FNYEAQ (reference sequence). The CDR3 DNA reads TGTGCCAGCAGCCCGAATAGCGGGACTGGAAAGCAGTTCTTC. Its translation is CASSPNSGTGKQFF. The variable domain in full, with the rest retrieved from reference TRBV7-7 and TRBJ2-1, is GAGVSQSPRYKVTKRGQDVTLRCDPISSHATLYWYQQALGQGPEFLTYFNYEAQPDKSGLPSDRFSAERPEGSISTLTIQRTEQRDSAMYRCASSPNSGTGKQFFGPGTRLTVL.

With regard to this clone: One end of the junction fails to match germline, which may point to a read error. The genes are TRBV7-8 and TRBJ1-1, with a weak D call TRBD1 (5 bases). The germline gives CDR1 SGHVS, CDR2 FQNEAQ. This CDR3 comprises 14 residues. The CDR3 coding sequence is TGTGCCAGCAGCTTAGGGGGACGGGGCAACGAGGGGACTTTT. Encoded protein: CASSLGGRGNEGTF.

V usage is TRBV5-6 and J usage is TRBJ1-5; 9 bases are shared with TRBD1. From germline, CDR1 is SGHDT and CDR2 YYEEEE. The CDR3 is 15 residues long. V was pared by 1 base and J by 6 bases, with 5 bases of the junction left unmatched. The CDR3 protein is CASSLTGGRGQPQHF. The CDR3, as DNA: TGTGCCAGCAGCTTGACAGGGGGCCGGGGTCAGCCCCAGCATTTT.

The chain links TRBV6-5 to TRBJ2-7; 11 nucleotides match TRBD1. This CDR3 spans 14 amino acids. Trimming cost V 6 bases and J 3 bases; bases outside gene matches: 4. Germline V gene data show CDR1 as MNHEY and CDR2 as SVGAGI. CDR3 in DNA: TGTGCCAGCAGGGCCGGGACAGGGGGCTACGAGCAGTACTTC. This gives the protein CASRAGTGGYEQYF.

CDR3 nucleotide sequence: TGCGCCAGCAGCCCTTGGACTAGCGGGTTATCCTACAATGAGCAGTTCTTC. Its protein product is CASSPWTSGLSYNEQFF. The genes are TRBV4-1 and TRBJ2-1, with 11 bases aligning to TRBD2. Germline-derived CDR1 and CDR2 are MGHRA and YSYEKL. V lost 4 bases and J lost 1; bases outside the gene matches: 6. This CDR3 has 17 residues.

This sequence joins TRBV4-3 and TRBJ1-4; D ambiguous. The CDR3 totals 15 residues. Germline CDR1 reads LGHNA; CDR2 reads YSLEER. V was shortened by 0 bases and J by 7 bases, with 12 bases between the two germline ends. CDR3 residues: CASSQDLTSGEKLFF. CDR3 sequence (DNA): TGCGCCAGCAGCCAAGATCTAACGTCGGGTGAAAAACTGTTTTTT.

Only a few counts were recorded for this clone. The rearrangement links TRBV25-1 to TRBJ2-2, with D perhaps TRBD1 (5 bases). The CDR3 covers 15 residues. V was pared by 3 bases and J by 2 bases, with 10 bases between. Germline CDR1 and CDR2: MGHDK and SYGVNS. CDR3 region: CASSDRQGNTGELFF. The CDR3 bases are TGTGCCAGCAGTGATAGGCAGGGTAACACCGGGGAGCTGTTTTTT.

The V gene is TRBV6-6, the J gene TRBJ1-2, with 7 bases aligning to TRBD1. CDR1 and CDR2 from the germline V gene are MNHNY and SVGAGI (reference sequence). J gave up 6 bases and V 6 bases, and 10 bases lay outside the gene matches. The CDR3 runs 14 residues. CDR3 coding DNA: TGTGCCAGCAGCCCCGACAGGGCGCTTAATGGCTACACCTTC. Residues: CASSPDRALNGYTF.